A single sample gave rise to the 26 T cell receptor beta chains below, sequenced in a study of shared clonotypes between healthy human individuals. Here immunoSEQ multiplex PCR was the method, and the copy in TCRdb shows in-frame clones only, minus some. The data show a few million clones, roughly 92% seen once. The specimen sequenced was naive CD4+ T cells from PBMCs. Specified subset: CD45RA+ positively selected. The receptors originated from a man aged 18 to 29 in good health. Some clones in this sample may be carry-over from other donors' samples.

Here the CDR3 DNA reads TGTGCCATCAGGCTAGCGGGAGGTAATGAGCAGTTCTTC. Its protein product is CAIRLAGGNEQFF. The rearrangement links TRBV10-3 to TRBJ2-1; 11 bases line up with TRBD2. CDR1 is ENHRY, CDR2 SYGVKD, per germline. Losses at the gene ends were 6 bases for V and 7 bases for J; bases not matched to a gene: 2. CDR3 size: 13 residues.

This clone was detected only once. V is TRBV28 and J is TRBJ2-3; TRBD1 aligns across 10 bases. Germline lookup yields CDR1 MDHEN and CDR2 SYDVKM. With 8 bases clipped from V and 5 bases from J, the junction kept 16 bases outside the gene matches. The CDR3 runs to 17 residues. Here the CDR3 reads CASYERAGQGLKDTQYF. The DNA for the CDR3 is TGTGCCAGCTACGAGAGAGCGGGACAGGGGCTTAAAGATACGCAGTATTTT.

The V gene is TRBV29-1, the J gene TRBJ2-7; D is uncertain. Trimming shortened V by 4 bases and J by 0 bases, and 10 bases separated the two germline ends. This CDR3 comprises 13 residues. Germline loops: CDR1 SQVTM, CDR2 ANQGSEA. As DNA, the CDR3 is TGCAGCGTTGTAGCCCGGAGCTCCTACGAGCAGTACTTC. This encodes CSVVARSSYEQYF.

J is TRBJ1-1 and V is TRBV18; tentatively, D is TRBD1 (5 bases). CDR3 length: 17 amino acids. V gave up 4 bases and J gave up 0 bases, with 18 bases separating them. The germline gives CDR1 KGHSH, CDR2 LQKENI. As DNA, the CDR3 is TGTGCCAGCTCACTAACTCCGAGGGGCCCCTTGAACACTGAAGCTTTCTTT. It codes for CASSLTPRGPLNTEAFF.

The CDR3 spells CASSGTRKAEAFF. The CDR3 bases are TGTGCCAGCAGTGGAACACGGAAGGCTGAAGCTTTCTTT. The chain recombines TRBV2 with TRBJ1-1; unclear D gene. The CDR3 runs 13 residues. The germline CDR1 and CDR2 sequences are SNHLY and FYNNEI. V was shortened by 4 bases and J by 6 bases, with 12 bases between the two germline ends. Filled out from reference TRBV2 and TRBJ1-1, the complete variable domain reads EPEVTQTPSHQVTQMGQEVILRCVPISNHLYFYWYRQILGQKVEFLVSFYNNEISEKSEIFDDQFSVERPDGSNFTLKIRSTKLEDSAMYFCASSGTRKAEAFFGQGTRLTVV.

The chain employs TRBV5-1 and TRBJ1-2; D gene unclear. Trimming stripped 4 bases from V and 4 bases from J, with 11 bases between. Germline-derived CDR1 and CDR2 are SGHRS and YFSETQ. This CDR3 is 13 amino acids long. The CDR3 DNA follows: TGCGCCAGCAGCCCGGAGGGCAGCTATGGCTACACCTTC. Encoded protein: CASSPEGSYGYTF.

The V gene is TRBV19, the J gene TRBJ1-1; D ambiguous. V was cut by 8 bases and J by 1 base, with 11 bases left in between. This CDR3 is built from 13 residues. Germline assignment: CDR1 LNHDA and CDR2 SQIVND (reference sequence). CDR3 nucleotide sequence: TGTGCCAGTCTCCCTCGAGGGAACACTGAAGCTTTCTTT. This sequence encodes CASLPRGNTEAFF.

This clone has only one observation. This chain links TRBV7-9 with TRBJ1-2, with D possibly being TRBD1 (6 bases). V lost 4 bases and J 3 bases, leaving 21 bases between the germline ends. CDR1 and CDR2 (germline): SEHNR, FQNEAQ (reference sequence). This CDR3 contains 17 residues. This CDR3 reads CASSYRPGTPTDYGYTF. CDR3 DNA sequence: TGTGCCAGCAGCTACCGCCCCGGGACACCGACTGACTATGGCTACACCTTC. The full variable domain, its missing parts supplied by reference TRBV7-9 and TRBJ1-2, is DTGVSQNPRHKITKRGQNVTFRCDPISEHNRLYWYRQTLGQGPEFLTYFQNEAQLEKSRLLSDRFSAERPKGSFSTLEIQRTEQGDSAMYLCASSYRPGTPTDYGYTFGSGTRLTVV.

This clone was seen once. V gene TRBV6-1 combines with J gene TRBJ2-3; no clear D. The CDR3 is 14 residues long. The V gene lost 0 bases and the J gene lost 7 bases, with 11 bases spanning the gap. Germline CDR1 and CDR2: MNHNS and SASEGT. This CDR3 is CASSEAFVIYTQYF. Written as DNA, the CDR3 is TGTGCCAGCAGTGAAGCTTTCGTGATATATACGCAGTATTTT.

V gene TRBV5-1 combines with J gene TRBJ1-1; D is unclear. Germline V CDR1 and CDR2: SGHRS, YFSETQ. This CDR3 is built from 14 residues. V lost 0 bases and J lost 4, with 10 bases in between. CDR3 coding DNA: TGCGCCAGCAGCTTGGTTGGTTTAAGCACTGAAGCTTTCTTT. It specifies CASSLVGLSTEAFF.

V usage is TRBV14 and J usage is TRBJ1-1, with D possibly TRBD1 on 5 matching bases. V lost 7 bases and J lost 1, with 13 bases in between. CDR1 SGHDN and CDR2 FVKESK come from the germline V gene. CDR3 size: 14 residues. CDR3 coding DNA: TGTGCCAGCAACCGGGGGTCGCCGAACACTGAAGCTTTCTTT. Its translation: CASNRGSPNTEAFF. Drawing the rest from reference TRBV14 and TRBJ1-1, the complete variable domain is EAGVTQFPSHSVIEKGQTVTLRCDPISGHDNLYWYRRVMGKEIKFLLHFVKESKQDESGMPNNRFLAERTGGTYSTLKVQPAELEDSGVYFCASNRGSPNTEAFFGQGTRLTVV.

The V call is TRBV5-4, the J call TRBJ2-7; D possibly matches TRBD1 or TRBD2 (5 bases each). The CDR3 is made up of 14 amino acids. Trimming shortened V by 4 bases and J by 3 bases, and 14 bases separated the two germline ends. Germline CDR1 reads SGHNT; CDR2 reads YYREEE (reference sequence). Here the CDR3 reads CASSPTMGVYEQYF. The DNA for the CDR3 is TGTGCCAGCAGCCCCACAATGGGGGTCTACGAGCAGTACTTC.

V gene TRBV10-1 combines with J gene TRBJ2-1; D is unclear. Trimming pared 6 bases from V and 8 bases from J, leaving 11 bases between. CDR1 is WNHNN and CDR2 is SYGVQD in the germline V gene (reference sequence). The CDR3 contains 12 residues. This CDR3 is CASSRSLDEQFF. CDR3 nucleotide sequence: TGCGCCAGCAGCCGGAGCCTGGATGAGCAGTTCTTC.

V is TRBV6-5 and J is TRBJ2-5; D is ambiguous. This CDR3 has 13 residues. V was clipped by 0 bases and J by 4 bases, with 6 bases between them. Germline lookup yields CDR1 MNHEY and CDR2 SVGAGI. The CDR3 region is CASSYSGTETQYF. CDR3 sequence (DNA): TGTGCCAGCAGTTACTCTGGAACAGAGACCCAGTACTTC.

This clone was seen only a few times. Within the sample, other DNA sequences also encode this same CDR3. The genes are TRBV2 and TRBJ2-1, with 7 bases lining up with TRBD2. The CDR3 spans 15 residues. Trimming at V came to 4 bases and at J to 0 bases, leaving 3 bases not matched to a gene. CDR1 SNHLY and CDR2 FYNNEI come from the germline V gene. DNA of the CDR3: TGTGCCAGCAGTGGCGGGGGTAGCTCCTACAATGAGCAGTTCTTC. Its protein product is CASSGGGSSYNEQFF.

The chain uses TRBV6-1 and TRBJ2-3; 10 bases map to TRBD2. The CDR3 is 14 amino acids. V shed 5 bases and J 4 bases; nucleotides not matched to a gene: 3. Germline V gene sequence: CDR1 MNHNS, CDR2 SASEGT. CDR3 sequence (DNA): TGTGCCAGCAGTAATAGCGGGAGGCCAGATACGCAGTATTTT. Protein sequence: CASSNSGRPDTQYF.

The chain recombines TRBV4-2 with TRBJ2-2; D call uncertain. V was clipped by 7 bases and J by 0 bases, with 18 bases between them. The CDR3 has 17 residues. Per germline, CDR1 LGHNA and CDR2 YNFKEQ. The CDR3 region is CASTPEPLTANTGELFF. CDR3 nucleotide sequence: TGTGCCAGCACCCCGGAGCCTTTAACCGCGAACACCGGGGAGCTGTTTTTT.

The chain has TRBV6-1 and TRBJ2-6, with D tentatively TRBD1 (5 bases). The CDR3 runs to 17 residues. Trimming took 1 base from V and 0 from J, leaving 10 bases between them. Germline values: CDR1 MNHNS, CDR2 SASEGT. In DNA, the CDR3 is TGTGCCAGCAGTGAAGGGCAGGGTCTCTCTGGGGCCAACGTCCTGACTTTC. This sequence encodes CASSEGQGLSGANVLTF.

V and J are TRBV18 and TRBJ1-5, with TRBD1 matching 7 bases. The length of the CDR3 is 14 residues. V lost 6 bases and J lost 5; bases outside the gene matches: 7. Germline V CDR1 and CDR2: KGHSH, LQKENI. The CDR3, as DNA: TGTGCCAGCTCCAGGGGGGATTGGGATCAGCCCCAGCATTTT. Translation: CASSRGDWDQPQHF. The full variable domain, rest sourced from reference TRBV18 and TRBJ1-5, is NAGVMQNPRHLVRRRGQEARLRCSPMKGHSHVYWYRQLPEEGLKFMVYLQKENIIDESGMPKERFSAEFPKEGPSILRIQQVVRGDSAAYFCASSRGDWDQPQHFGDGTRLSIL.

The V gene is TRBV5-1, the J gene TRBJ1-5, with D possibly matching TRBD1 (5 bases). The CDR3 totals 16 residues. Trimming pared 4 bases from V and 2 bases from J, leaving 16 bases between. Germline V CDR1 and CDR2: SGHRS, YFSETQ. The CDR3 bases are TGCGCCAGCAGCCCCCAAGGGGCCGATGGCAATCAGCCCCAGCATTTT. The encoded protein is CASSPQGADGNQPQHF.

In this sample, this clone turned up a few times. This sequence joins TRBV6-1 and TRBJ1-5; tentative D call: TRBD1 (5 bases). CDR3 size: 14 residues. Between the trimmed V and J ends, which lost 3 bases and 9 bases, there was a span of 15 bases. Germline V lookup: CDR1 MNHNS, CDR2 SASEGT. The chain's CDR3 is CASSENRDRWPQHF. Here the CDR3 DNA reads TGTGCCAGCAGTGAGAATAGGGACCGGTGGCCCCAGCATTTT.

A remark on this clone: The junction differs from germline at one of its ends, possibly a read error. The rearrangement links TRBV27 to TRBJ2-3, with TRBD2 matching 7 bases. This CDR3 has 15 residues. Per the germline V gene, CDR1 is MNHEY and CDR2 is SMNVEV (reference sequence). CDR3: CASSLTLTSADTQYF. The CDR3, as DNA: TGCGCCAGCAGTCTAACCCTAACTAGCGCAGATACGCAGTATTTT.

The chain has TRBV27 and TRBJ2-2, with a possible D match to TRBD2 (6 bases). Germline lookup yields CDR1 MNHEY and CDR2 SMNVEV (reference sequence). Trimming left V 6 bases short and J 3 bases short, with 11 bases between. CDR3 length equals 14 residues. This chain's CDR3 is CASREGPYTGELFF. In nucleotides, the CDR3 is TGTGCCAGCAGGGAGGGACCGTACACCGGGGAGCTGTTTTTT.

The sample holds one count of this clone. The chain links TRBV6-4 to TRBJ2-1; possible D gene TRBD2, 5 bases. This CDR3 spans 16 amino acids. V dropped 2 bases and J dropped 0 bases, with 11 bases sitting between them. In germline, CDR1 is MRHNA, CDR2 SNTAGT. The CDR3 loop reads CASSDNSRASYNEQFF. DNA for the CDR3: TGTGCCAGCAGTGACAATTCGCGGGCCTCCTACAATGAGCAGTTCTTC.

The CDR3 reads CASSPGRTSGRGNEQFF. DNA for the CDR3: TGTGCCAGCTCACCAGGCAGGACTAGCGGGAGAGGCAATGAGCAGTTCTTC. V and J are TRBV18 and TRBJ2-1, with 13 bases lining up with TRBD2. The junction had 7 bases not matched to a gene; V was cut back by 2 bases and J by 6 bases. The germline CDR1 and CDR2 sequences are KGHSH and LQKENI. The CDR3 contains 17 residues.

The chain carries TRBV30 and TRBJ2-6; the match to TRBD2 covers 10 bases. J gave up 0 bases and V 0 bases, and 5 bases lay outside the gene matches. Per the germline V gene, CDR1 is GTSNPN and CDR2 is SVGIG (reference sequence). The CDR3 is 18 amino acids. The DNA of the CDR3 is TGTGCCTGGAGTGTACGAGCGGGAGGGTACTCTGGGGCCAACGTCCTGACTTTC. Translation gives CAWSVRAGGYSGANVLTF.